A selection of T cell receptor beta chains follows, all from one sample in a study of T cell responses to AZD1222 COVID-19 vaccine. The data were produced by immunoSEQ multiplex PCR, yet TCRdb's version contains in-frame clones alone and is incomplete. This table has roughly 140,000 clones, approximately 89% appearing once. This sample comprised peripheral blood, obtained on day 0 of AZD1222 vaccination. The receptors stem from an adult in good health. Both conserved end residues are trimmed from each CDR3. D genes are given only for firm matches. Clone size is stated in some rows and not others, as once, few, many or a class when expanded.

d_gene | j_gene | abundance | v_gene | CDR3aa
NA | TRBJ2-7 | few | TRBV5-1 | ASSLVGAHEQY
NA | TRBJ1-1 | NA | TRBV2 | ASEPEGYTEAF
NA | TRBJ1-5 | NA | TRBV7-9 | ASSGDGTRQPQH
NA | TRBJ2-1 | NA | TRBV24-1 | ATSDFRSDEQF
TRBD1 | TRBJ2-7 | NA | TRBV13 | ASSFDRGSYEQY
NA | TRBJ2-2 | NA | TRBV10-3 | AIKRSTTDTGELF
TRBD1 | TRBJ1-5 | once | TRBV6-2/TRBV6-3 | ASSSGTGIYSNQPQH
TRBD1 | TRBJ1-5 | NA | TRBV19 | ASSPKDRGNQPQH
TRBD2 | TRBJ2-2 | NA | TRBV4-1 | ASSQDVQLGLSTGELF
TRBD1 | TRBJ1-1 | NA | TRBV3-1/TRBV3-2 | ASSQEQGTAF
NA | TRBJ2-6 | NA | TRBV27 | ASSFGFSGANVLT
NA | TRBJ1-1 | NA | TRBV21-1 | ASSKENRQQLNTEAF
NA | TRBJ2-1 | NA | TRBV19 | ASSVGQSSYNEQF
NA | TRBJ1-1 | NA | TRBV27 | ASSSQVRNTEAF
NA | TRBJ1-6 | NA | TRBV4-1 | ASSQEAFHSSPLH
NA | TRBJ1-3 | NA | TRBV3-1/TRBV3-2 | ASSQGQGNTIY
TRBD1 | TRBJ1-1 | NA | TRBV4-2 | ASSREGAGLGAEAF
TRBD1 | TRBJ2-7 | NA | TRBV7-2 | ASSLNRGVNEQY
TRBD2 | TRBJ2-1 | NA | TRBV11-3 | ASSSGLAAYNEQF
NA | TRBJ2-3 | NA | TRBV15 | ATSPGAAGATDTQY
TRBD1 | TRBJ2-7 | NA | TRBV6-6 | ASSFGQGRTYEQY
NA | TRBJ1-6 | NA | TRBV11-2 | ASSFVGNSPLH
NA | TRBJ1-2 | NA | TRBV11-2 | ASSFWGDTNYGYT
TRBD2 | TRBJ2-1 | NA | TRBV7-7 | ASSSLAGGGYEQF
TRBD1 | TRBJ2-2 | NA | TRBV7-6 | ASSPRTGGPGELF
TRBD1 | TRBJ1-5 | few | TRBV4-3 | ASSQNLRDRGPKGDQPQH
NA | TRBJ2-2 | NA | TRBV27 | ASRGPRDTGELF
NA | TRBJ1-1 | few | TRBV6-4 | ASSVSAANTEAF
NA | TRBJ1-1 | NA | TRBV14 | ASSRRGRPGGTEAF
NA | TRBJ1-1 | NA | TRBV5-5 | ASSLGGFEAF
TRBD1 | TRBJ1-2 | NA | TRBV29-1 | SLQTGGNYGYT
TRBD1 | TRBJ2-4 | NA | TRBV29-1 | SVGTGARDIQY
NA | TRBJ1-1 | NA | TRBV18 | ASSRTRETEAF
NA | TRBJ1-2 | NA | TRBV28 | ASSPPGGNYGYT
NA | TRBJ2-5 | NA | TRBV2 | ASTSVETQY
NA | TRBJ1-2 | few | TRBV6-5 | ASSSSENRVRT
TRBD1 | TRBJ1-1 | few | TRBV5-1 | ASSFDRGPVAF
NA | TRBJ2-1 | NA | TRBV2 | ASSETPYQGQGEQF
NA | TRBJ1-5 | NA | TRBV2 | ASRGGQAQAQH
NA | TRBJ1-2 | NA | TRBV18 | ASSPDYGYT
NA | TRBJ1-2 | NA | TRBV5-1 | ASSLRLNTADYGYT
NA | TRBJ1-2 | NA | TRBV29-1 | SVQGLYGYT
NA | TRBJ1-4 | once | TRBV7-6 | ASSFAPGLNEKLF
NA | TRBJ2-7 | NA | TRBV18 | ASSPGYSYEQY